This T cell receptor beta chain was documented in a study of post-analysis software for immune sequencing data. CDR1 and CDR2 from the germline V gene are DFQATT and SNEGSKA (reference sequence). CDR3 length: 12 residues. Study results and caveats: Relative to controls, patients had several TRBV segments at higher frequency, with TRBV5-6, TRBV5-1 and TRBV20-1 among these.

This clonotype has ten or more counts. Antigen: not known. TCR beta libraries were prepared from cDNA with unique molecular identifiers. In TCRdb, the PCR reads were re-called with MiXCR into one record per CDR3 protein. The sample has roughly 700,000 distinct CDR3 sequences; 25% to 30% are singletons. The sample was blood. This chain connects TRBV20-1 to TRBJ2-5; 11 positions match TRBD2. The source is a girl under 18 with multiple sclerosis. DNA of the CDR3: TGCGAGACTAGCGGGGTCCAAGAGACCCAGTACTTC. Its protein product is CETSGVQETQYF.